This T cell receptor beta chain was sequenced during a study of T cells in Graves' hyperthyroidism and ophthalmopathy. Study-wide results and limits: From stable hyperthyroidism, ophthalmopathy was separated by a 13 V-J model.

Researchers took RNA transcripts and amplified the TCR beta CDR3 regions from them. Initially, a first-round RT-PCR of the TCR CDR3 employed the HTBI primer set. From the multiplex PCR reads, TCRdb called clonotypes with MiXCR, one entry per CDR3 protein. The data hold nearly 750,000 distinct CDR3 sequences, with roughly a third observed a single time. As to this clonotype: Its antigen remains unknown.

The J segment lost 4 bases and the V segment lost 6 bases, leaving 5 bases of the junction unmatched. Per the germline V gene, CDR1 is SGHTS and CDR2 is YDEGEE. The CDR3 runs to 14 residues. Sequencing was done on a sample of blood. The TCR was taken from a woman in her thirties or forties with Graves' hyperthyroidism. The rearrangement links TRBV5-8 to TRBJ2-2; 8 bases map to TRBD1. CDR3: CASTQGAVTGELFF. CDR3 nucleotides: TGTGCCAGCACCCAGGGGGCGGTCACCGGGGAGCTGTTTTTT.